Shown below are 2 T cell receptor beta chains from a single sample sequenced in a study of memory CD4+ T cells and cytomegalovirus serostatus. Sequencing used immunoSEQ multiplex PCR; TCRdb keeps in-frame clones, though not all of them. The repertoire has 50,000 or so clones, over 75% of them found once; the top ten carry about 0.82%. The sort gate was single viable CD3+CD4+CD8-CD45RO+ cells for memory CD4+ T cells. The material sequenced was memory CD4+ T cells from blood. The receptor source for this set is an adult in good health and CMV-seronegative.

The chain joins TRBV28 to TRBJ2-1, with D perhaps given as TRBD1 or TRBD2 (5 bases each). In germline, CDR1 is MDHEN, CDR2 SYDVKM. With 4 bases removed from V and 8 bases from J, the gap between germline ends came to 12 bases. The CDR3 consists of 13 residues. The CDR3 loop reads CASSYGTSYEQFF. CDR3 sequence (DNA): TGTGCCAGCAGTTACGGGACCTCCTATGAGCAGTTCTTC.

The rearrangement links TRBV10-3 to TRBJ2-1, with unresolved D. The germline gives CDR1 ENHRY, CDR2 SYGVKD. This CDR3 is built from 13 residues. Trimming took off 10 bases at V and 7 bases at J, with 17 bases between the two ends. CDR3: CATKPGRRNEQFF. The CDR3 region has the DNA TGTGCCACCAAACCCGGCCGCCGGAATGAGCAGTTCTTC.